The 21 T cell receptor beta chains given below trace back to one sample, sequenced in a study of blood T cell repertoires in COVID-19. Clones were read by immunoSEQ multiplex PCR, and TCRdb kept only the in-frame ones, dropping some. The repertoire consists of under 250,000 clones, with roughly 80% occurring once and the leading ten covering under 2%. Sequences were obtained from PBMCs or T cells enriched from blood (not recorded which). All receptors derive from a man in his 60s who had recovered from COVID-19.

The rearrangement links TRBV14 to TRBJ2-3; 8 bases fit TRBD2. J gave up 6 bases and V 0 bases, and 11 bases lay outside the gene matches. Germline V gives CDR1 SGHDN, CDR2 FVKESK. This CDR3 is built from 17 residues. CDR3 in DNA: TGTGCCAGCAGCCAAGATGATCGGGGGGGCCGGGTGGATACGCAGTATTTT. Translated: CASSQDDRGGRVDTQYF.

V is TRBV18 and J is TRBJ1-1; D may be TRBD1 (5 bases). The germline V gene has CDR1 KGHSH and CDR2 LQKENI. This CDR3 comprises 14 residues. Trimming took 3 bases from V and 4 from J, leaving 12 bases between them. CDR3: CASSPLGGSTEAFF. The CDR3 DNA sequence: TGTGCCAGCTCACCCCTCGGGGGGAGCACTGAAGCTTTCTTT.

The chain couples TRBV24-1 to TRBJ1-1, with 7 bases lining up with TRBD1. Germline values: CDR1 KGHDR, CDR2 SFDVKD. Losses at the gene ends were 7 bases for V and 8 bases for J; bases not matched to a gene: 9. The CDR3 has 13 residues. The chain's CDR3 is CATRGTAKTEAFF. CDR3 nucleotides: TGTGCCACCAGAGGGACAGCCAAGACAGAAGCTTTCTTT.

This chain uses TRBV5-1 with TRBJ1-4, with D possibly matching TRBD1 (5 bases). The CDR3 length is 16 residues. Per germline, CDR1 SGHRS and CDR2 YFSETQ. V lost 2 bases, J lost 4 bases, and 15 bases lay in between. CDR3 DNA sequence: TGCGCCAGCAGCTTTGGCGGGGGGGAGTTTAATGAAAAACTGTTTTTT. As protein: CASSFGGGEFNEKLFF.

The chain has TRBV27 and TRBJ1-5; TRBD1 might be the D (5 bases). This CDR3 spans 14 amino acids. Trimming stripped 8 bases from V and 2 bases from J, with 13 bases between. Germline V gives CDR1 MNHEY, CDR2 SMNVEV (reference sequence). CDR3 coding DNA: TGTGCCAGCTCAGGGTCTTTGGGCAATCAGCCCCAGCATTTT. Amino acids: CASSGSLGNQPQHF.

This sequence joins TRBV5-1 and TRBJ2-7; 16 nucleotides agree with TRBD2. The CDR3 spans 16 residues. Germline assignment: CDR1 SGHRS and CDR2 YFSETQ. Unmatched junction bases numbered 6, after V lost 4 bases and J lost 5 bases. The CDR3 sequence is CASSHPGLAGGHEQYF. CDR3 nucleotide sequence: TGCGCCAGCAGCCATCCGGGACTAGCGGGGGGGCACGAGCAGTACTTC.

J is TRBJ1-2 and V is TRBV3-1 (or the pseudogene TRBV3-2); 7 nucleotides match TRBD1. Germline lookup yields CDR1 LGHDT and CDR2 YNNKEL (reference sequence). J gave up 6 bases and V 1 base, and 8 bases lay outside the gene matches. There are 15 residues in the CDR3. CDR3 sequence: CASSQGMTGRNGYTF. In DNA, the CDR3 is TGTGCCAGCAGCCAAGGTATGACAGGGCGGAATGGCTACACCTTC.

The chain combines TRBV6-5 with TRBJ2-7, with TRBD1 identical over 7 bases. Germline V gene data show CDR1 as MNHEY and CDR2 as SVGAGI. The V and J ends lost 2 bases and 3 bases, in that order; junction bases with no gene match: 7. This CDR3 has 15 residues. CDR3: CASSYGGQTYYEQYF. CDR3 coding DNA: TGTGCCAGCAGTTACGGGGGACAGACATACTACGAGCAGTACTTC.

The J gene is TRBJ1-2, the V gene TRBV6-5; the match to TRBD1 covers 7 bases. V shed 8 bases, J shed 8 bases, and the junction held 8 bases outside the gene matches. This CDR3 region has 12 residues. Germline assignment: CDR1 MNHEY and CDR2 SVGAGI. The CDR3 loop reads CASQTGKEGYTF. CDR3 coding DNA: TGTGCCAGCCAGACAGGGAAGGAAGGCTACACCTTC.

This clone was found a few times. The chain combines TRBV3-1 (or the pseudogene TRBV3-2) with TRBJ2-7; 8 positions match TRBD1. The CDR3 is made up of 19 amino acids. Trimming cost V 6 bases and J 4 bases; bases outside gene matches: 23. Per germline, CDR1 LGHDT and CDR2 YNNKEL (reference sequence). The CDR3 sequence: CASSPGTGPLGLKRYEQYF. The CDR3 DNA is TGTGCCAGCAGTCCCGGGACAGGTCCCTTAGGGCTAAAACGTTACGAGCAGTACTTC.

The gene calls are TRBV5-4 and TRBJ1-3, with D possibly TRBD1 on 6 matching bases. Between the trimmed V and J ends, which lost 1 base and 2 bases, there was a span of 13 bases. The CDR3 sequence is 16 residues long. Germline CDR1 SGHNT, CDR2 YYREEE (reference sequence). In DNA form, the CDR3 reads TGTGCCAGCAGCTTGTTTTTGGCAGGGGCTGGAAACACCATATATTTT. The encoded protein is CASSLFLAGAGNTIYF. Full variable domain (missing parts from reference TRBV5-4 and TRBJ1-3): ETGVTQSPTHLIKTRGQQVTLRCSSQSGHNTVSWYQQALGQGPQFIFQYYREEENGRGNFPPRFSGLQFPNYSSELNVNALELDDSALYLCASSLFLAGAGNTIYFGEGSWLTVV.

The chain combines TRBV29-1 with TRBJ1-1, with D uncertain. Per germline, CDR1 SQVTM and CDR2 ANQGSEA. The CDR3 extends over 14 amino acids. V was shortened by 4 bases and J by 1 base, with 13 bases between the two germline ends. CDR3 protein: CSVVRFGGNTEAFF. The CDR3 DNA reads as TGCAGCGTTGTGCGTTTTGGAGGGAACACTGAAGCTTTCTTT.

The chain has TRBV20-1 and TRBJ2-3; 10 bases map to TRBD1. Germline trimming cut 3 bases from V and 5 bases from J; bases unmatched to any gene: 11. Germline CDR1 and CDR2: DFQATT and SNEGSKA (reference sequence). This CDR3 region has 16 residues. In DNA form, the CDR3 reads TGCAGTGCTAGTGCTGCGGGGACAGGGGTCGGAGATACGCAGTATTTT. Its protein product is CSASAAGTGVGDTQYF.

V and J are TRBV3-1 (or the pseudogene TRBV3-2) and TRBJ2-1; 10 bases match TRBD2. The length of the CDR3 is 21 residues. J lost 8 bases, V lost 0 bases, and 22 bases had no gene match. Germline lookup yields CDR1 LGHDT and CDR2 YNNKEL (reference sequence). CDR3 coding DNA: TGTGCCAGCAGCCAAGATGCGCGTACGGCTAGCGGGGGAAATTTTCGTCATGAGCAGTTCTTC. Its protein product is CASSQDARTASGGNFRHEQFF.

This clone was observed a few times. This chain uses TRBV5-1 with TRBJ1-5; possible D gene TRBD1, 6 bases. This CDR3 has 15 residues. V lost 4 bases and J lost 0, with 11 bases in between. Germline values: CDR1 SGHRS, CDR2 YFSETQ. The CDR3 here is CASSPGQNSNQPQHF. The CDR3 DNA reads TGCGCCAGCAGCCCTGGACAGAATAGCAATCAGCCCCAGCATTTT.

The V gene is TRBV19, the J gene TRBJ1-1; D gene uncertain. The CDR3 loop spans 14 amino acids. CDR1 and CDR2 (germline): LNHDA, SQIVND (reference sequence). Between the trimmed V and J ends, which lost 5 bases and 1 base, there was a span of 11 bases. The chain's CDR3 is CASSLRVRNTEAFF. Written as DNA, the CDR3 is TGTGCCAGTAGTCTGCGGGTGAGGAACACTGAAGCTTTCTTT.

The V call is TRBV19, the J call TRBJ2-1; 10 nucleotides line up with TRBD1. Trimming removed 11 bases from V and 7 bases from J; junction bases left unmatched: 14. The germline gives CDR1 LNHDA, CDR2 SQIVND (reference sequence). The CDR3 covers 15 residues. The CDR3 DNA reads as TGTGCCTCCCAAAGAGTGGGGACAGGGGCGAATGAGCAGTTCTTC. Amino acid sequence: CASQRVGTGANEQFF.

CDR3 sequence: CASSSGQGAYGYTF. CDR3 DNA sequence: TGTGCCAGCAGCTCGGGACAGGGGGCCTATGGCTACACCTTC. The chain links TRBV5-5 to TRBJ1-2; 12 nucleotides match TRBD1. V dropped 3 bases and J dropped 4; count of bases not matched to a gene: 1. The CDR3 sequence is 14 residues long. The germline CDR1 and CDR2 sequences are SGHKS and YYEKEE (reference sequence).

The CDR3 spells CASSYGSQGPQHF. CDR3 sequence (DNA): TGTGCCAGCAGTTACGGGTCCCAGGGGCCCCAGCATTTT. This chain joins TRBV6-5 and TRBJ1-5; weak D call: TRBD1 (5 bases). Germline CDR1 is MNHEY and CDR2 is SVGAGI. The CDR3 has 13 amino acids. Trimming took off 2 bases at V and 9 bases at J, with 11 bases between the two ends.

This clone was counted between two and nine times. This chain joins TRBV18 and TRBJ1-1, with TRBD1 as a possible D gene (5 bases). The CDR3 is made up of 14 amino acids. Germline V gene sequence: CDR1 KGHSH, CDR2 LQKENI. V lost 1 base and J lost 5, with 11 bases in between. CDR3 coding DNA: TGTGCCAGCTCACCACAGGGAAGGGGTACTGAAGCTTTCTTT. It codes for CASSPQGRGTEAFF. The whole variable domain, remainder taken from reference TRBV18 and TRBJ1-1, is NAGVMQNPRHLVRRRGQEARLRCSPMKGHSHVYWYRQLPEEGLKFMVYLQKENIIDESGMPKERFSAEFPKEGPSILRIQQVVRGDSAAYFCASSPQGRGTEAFFGQGTRLTVV.

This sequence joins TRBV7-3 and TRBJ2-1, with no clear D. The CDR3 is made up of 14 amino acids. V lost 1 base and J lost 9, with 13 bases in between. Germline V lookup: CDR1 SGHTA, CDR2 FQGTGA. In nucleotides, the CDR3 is TGTGCCAGCAGCTTAATTGCGGCCGCCGGTGAGCAGTTCTTC. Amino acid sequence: CASSLIAAAGEQFF.